The 27 T cell receptor beta chains presented below share a single source sample, sequenced in a study of siplizumab effects on memory and regulatory T cells. The data were produced by immunoSEQ multiplex PCR, yet TCRdb's version contains in-frame clones alone and is incomplete. The top ten clones hold 1% to 1.5% of a sample with fewer than 120,000 clones, around 90% of them seen once. The sequencing input was CD4+ T cells sorted from blood. These receptors originate from a human donor in good health.

This clone was found once. The chain has TRBV27 and TRBJ2-1; 12 nucleotides match TRBD2. This CDR3 region has 19 residues. V shed 6 bases, J shed 1 base, and the junction held 13 bases outside the gene matches. CDR1 is MNHEY, CDR2 SMNVEV, per germline (reference sequence). The CDR3 bases are TGTGCCAGCAGCACCACCCCGACTAGCGGGAGAGGTTCCTACAATGAGCAGTTCTTC. Translating it yields CASSTTPTSGRGSYNEQFF.

The V gene is TRBV18, the J gene TRBJ2-7; 8 nucleotides match TRBD2. The V gene end was trimmed by 0 bases and the J gene end by 5 bases; junction bases not matched to a gene: 12. This CDR3 contains 17 residues. The germline CDR1 and CDR2 sequences are KGHSH and LQKENI. As DNA, the CDR3 is TGTGCCAGCTCACCACCGCGAGCGGGGGCCGAGTGGGACGAGCAGTACTTC. Protein product: CASSPPRAGAEWDEQYF. Variable domain in full (rest from reference TRBV18 and TRBJ2-7): NAGVMQNPRHLVRRRGQEARLRCSPMKGHSHVYWYRQLPEEGLKFMVYLQKENIIDESGMPKERFSAEFPKEGPSILRIQQVVRGDSAAYFCASSPPRAGAEWDEQYFGPGTRLTVT.

The J gene is TRBJ2-5, the V gene TRBV11-2, with D perhaps given as TRBD1 or TRBD2 (9 bases each). This CDR3 comprises 19 residues. Germline V CDR1 and CDR2: SGHAT, FQNNGV. The ends were cut back, 5 bases at V and 4 bases at J, with 29 bases in the middle. Here the CDR3 reads CASSGGTGQFGGRGETQYF. Here the CDR3 DNA reads TGTGCCAGCAGCGGCGGGACAGGGCAGTTTGGCGGGAGGGGAGAGACCCAGTACTTC.

This rearrangement joins TRBV2 to TRBJ2-1; tentatively, D is TRBD2 (6 bases). Germline CDR1 SNHLY, CDR2 FYNNEI. This CDR3 has 15 residues. Trimming took 2 bases from V and 5 from J, leaving 13 bases between them. This CDR3 reads CASSEIRGLHNEQFF. Written as DNA, the CDR3 is TGTGCCAGCAGTGAAATTCGGGGGTTACACAATGAGCAGTTCTTC.

The V gene is TRBV11-1, the J gene TRBJ1-6; D is unresolved. Trimming took 3 bases from V and 8 from J, leaving 8 bases between them. The CDR3 totals 13 residues. Per germline, CDR1 SGHAT and CDR2 FQDESV (reference sequence). The CDR3 reads CASSLATYSPLHF. Written as DNA, the CDR3 is TGTGCCAGCAGCTTGGCCACTTATTCACCCCTCCACTTT.

V and J are TRBV6-5 and TRBJ2-5; 8 positions agree with TRBD1. Germline CDR1 is MNHEY and CDR2 is SVGAGI. Losses at the gene ends were 4 bases for V and 1 base for J; bases not matched to a gene: 5. This CDR3 spans 15 amino acids. The CDR3 DNA reads TGTGCCAGCAGTTCCCAGGGGGCGGGCCAAGAGACCCAGTACTTC. It encodes CASSSQGAGQETQYF.

The chain recombines TRBV6-1 with TRBJ1-4; D is unclear. The CDR3 is 15 amino acids. Germline CDR1 and CDR2: MNHNS and SASEGT. V lost 1 base and J 6 bases, leaving 12 bases between the germline ends. The CDR3 coding sequence is TGTGCCAGCAGTGAAGGTAACAGTCATGATGAAAAACTGTTTTTT. This codes for CASSEGNSHDEKLFF.

The chain couples TRBV6-5 to TRBJ2-4; D call uncertain. Germline V gene data show CDR1 as MNHEY and CDR2 as SVGAGI. The CDR3 contains 14 residues. V was shortened by 4 bases and J by 2 bases, with 9 bases between the two germline ends. The CDR3 DNA follows: TGTGCCAGCAGTTCTGGGGTAACCAAAAACATTCAGTACTTC. It encodes CASSSGVTKNIQYF.

J is TRBJ1-6 and V is TRBV7-2; D perhaps matches TRBD1 (6 bases). Trimming pared 3 bases from V and 13 bases from J, leaving 16 bases between. Germline CDR1 and CDR2: SGHTA and FQGNSA. The CDR3 consists of 14 residues. The CDR3 loop is CASSLDGGSSPLHF. CDR3 nucleotides: TGTGCCAGCAGCTTGGATGGGGGCTCTTCGCCCCTCCACTTT.

This clone was seen once. The J gene is TRBJ2-5, the V gene TRBV7-2; 11 bases are a match to TRBD2. Per the germline V gene, CDR1 is SGHTA and CDR2 is FQGNSA. J was trimmed by 5 bases and V by 5 bases; bases with no gene match: 13. The CDR3 consists of 17 residues. The CDR3 region is CASSPGGLAGGWETQYF. The CDR3 region has the DNA TGTGCCAGCAGCCCGGGGGGGCTAGCGGGAGGATGGGAGACCCAGTACTTC.

This clone appeared once. The chain uses TRBV18 and TRBJ2-5; TRBD1 or TRBD2 may be the D gene (5 bases each). CDR3 length equals 15 residues. The V end lost 0 bases, the J end lost 4 bases, and 12 bases lay between the germline ends. CDR1 is KGHSH and CDR2 is LQKENI in the germline V gene. This CDR3 is CASSPPGRLGETQYF. The DNA of the CDR3 is TGTGCCAGCTCACCACCGGGACGCCTTGGAGAGACCCAGTACTTC.

The chain couples TRBV6-5 to TRBJ1-2; TRBD1 aligns across 7 bases. The CDR3 totals 13 residues. Germline V gives CDR1 MNHEY, CDR2 SVGAGI. J lost 7 bases, V lost 6 bases, and 8 bases had no gene match. This chain's CDR3 is CASSSDRASGYTF. The CDR3 DNA sequence: TGTGCCAGCAGCTCCGACAGGGCCAGTGGCTACACCTTC.

The chain has TRBV27 and TRBJ2-5; 7 bases align to TRBD2. J lost 6 bases, V lost 0 bases, and 16 bases had no gene match. Germline CDR1 is MNHEY and CDR2 is SMNVEV (reference sequence). The CDR3 has 18 residues. The CDR3 here is CASSLSTSTPTTRKTQYF. As DNA, the CDR3 is TGTGCCAGCAGTTTATCGACTAGCACCCCGACGACCCGGAAGACCCAGTACTTC.

V gene TRBV6-1 combines with J gene TRBJ1-1, with D unclear. The CDR3 is 11 amino acids. Trimming shortened V by 6 bases and J by 0 bases, and 2 bases separated the two germline ends. Germline CDR1 and CDR2: MNHNS and SASEGT. CDR3 bases: TGTGCCAGCAGAATGAACACTGAAGCTTTCTTT. It specifies CASRMNTEAFF.

This chain uses TRBV29-1 with TRBJ2-7; D gene unclear. CDR1 and CDR2 from the germline V gene are SQVTM and ANQGSEA. This CDR3 region has 11 residues. Trimming cost V 5 bases and J 6 bases, with 11 bases left between them. The CDR3 reads CSVRAELEQYF. The DNA for the CDR3 is TGCAGCGTTAGGGCGGAGCTCGAGCAGTACTTC.

The chain couples TRBV5-1 to TRBJ2-7; 7 bases align to TRBD2. Germline lookup yields CDR1 SGHRS and CDR2 YFSETQ. The V gene end was trimmed by 4 bases and the J gene end by 2 bases; junction bases not matched to a gene: 6. The CDR3 loop spans 14 amino acids. CDR3 loop: CASSAREGTYEQYF. Written as DNA, the CDR3 is TGCGCCAGCAGCGCCAGGGAGGGGACCTACGAGCAGTACTTC. The full variable domain, rest sourced from reference TRBV5-1 and TRBJ2-7, is KAGVTQTPRYLIKTRGQQVTLSCSPISGHRSVSWYQQTPGQGLQFLFEYFSETQRNKGNFPGRFSGRQFSNSRSEMNVSTLELGDSALYLCASSAREGTYEQYFGPGTRLTVT.

The genes are TRBV4-1 and TRBJ2-3, with no clear D. The CDR3 spans 14 residues. Germline CDR1 and CDR2: MGHRA and YSYEKL. Trimming removed 0 bases from V and 5 bases from J, with 9 bases in between. The CDR3 sequence is CASSQDQTGDTQYF. The CDR3 DNA is TGCGCCAGCAGCCAAGATCAGACCGGAGATACGCAGTATTTT.

This chain joins TRBV15 and TRBJ2-1, with 7 bases fitting TRBD2. Germline V gene sequence: CDR1 LNHNV, CDR2 YYDKDF (reference sequence). CDR3 length: 13 amino acids. The J segment lost 5 bases and the V segment lost 6 bases, leaving 4 bases of the junction unmatched. The CDR3 is CATSRDYDNEQFF. Here the CDR3 DNA reads TGTGCCACCAGTCGGGACTACGACAATGAGCAGTTCTTC.

V and J are TRBV11-1 and TRBJ2-3, with 7 bases lining up with TRBD2. J lost 4 bases, V lost 2 bases, and 6 bases had no gene match. CDR3 size: 15 residues. The germline V gene encodes CDR1 SGHAT and CDR2 FQDESV (reference sequence). The CDR3 DNA reads as TGTGCCAGCAGCTTAACTAGCGTGGCGGCAGATACGCAGTATTTT. Protein sequence: CASSLTSVAADTQYF.

V usage is TRBV6-5 and J usage is TRBJ2-7; TRBD1 aligns across 7 bases. Trimming at V came to 10 bases and at J to 0 bases, leaving 6 bases not matched to a gene. The CDR3 has 13 residues. From germline, CDR1 is MNHEY and CDR2 SVGAGI. The CDR3 loop is CATLGQSSYEQYF. The CDR3 region has the DNA TGTGCCACACTGGGACAGAGCTCCTACGAGCAGTACTTC.

J is TRBJ1-4 and V is TRBV19; 8 nucleotides align to TRBD1. Unmatched junction bases numbered 8, after V lost 10 bases and J lost 7 bases. Germline V gene data show CDR1 as LNHDA and CDR2 as SQIVND (reference sequence). This CDR3 has 13 amino acids. The CDR3 protein is CATYDRGGEKLFF. In DNA, the CDR3 is TGTGCCACCTATGACAGGGGAGGTGAAAAACTGTTTTTT.

The rearrangement uses TRBV7-8 and TRBJ1-2; TRBD1 aligns across 9 bases. This CDR3 region has 13 residues. Germline V lookup: CDR1 SGHVS, CDR2 FQNEAQ. The trim removed 7 bases at V and 4 bases at J, leaving 4 bases unmatched. CDR3 residues: CASNVDRGYGYTF. DNA of the CDR3: TGTGCCAGCAACGTGGACAGGGGCTATGGCTACACCTTC.

The rearrangement joins TRBV6-5 to TRBJ1-1; no reliable D call. The CDR3 has 14 amino acids. Deletions cut 2 bases from V and 3 bases from J, with 10 bases between. CDR1 and CDR2 (germline): MNHEY, SVGAGI. The CDR3 loop is CASSYPPGYTEAFF. The CDR3 DNA reads TGTGCCAGCAGTTACCCGCCGGGATACACTGAAGCTTTCTTT.

This chain connects TRBV18 to TRBJ2-5; perhaps D is TRBD1 or TRBD2 (5 bases each). There are 16 residues in the CDR3. Per the germline V gene, CDR1 is KGHSH and CDR2 is LQKENI. Trimming left V 5 bases short and J 5 bases short, with 21 bases between. The CDR3 spells CASSALRDPGRETQYF. The CDR3 DNA is TGTGCCAGCTCAGCACTCCGGGACCCTGGTCGGGAGACCCAGTACTTC.

The rearrangement uses TRBV6-5 and TRBJ1-3, with D perhaps TRBD1 (5 bases). Between the trimmed V and J ends, which lost 5 bases and 0 bases, there was a span of 11 bases. From germline, CDR1 is MNHEY and CDR2 SVGAGI. The CDR3 spans 15 residues. In DNA form, the CDR3 reads TGTGCCAGCAGTCGGGGACTTAGCTCTGGAAACACCATATATTTT. Translated, it gives CASSRGLSSGNTIYF.

This chain uses TRBV4-1 with TRBJ2-2; 12 positions agree with TRBD2. Germline CDR1 and CDR2: MGHRA and YSYEKL. The ends lost 3 bases at V and 3 bases at J; junction bases unmatched: 11. The CDR3 spans 19 residues. The CDR3 DNA follows: TGCGCCAGCAGCCAGACCCCTCTAGCGGGGGGGCCTCACACCGGGGAGCTGTTTTTT. This sequence encodes CASSQTPLAGGPHTGELFF.

The rearrangement uses TRBV10-1 and TRBJ1-5, with D unresolved. CDR3 length equals 14 residues. CDR1 WNHNN and CDR2 SYGVQD come from the germline V gene (reference sequence). V shed 9 bases and J shed 6 bases, with 18 bases lying between them. This chain's CDR3 is CASWSGEDSQPQHF. In DNA form, the CDR3 reads TGCGCCAGTTGGTCCGGGGAAGATAGTCAGCCCCAGCATTTT.